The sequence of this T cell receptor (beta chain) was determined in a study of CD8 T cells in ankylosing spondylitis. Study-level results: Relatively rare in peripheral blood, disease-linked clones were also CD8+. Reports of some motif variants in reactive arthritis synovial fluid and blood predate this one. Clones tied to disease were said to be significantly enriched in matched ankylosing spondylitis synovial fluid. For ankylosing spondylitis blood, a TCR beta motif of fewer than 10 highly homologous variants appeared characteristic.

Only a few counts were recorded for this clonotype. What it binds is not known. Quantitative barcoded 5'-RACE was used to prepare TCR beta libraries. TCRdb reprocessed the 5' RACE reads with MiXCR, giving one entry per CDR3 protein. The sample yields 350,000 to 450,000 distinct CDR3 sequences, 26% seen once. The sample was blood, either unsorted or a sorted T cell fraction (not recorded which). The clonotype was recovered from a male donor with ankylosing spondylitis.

CDR3 sequence: CASSLQGAPGQPQHF. The CDR3 DNA sequence: TGCGCCAGCAGCCTGCAGGGGGCGCCGGGTCAGCCCCAGCATTTT. This chain links TRBV5-1 with TRBJ1-5, with 8 bases aligning to TRBD1. Unmatched junction bases numbered 9, after V lost 4 bases and J lost 6 bases. The CDR3 length is 15 residues. CDR1 is SGHRS, CDR2 YFSETQ, per germline.